This entry describes one T cell receptor beta chain. Its antigen is currently unknown. The sample belongs to a study of early T cells in non-severe SARS-CoV-2 infection. Study as a whole: Chains stayed unpaired after sequencing of bulk RNA from unsorted whole blood. Findings and caveats of the study: Anti-spike CD8 specificities were favored by VDJdb matching, whose results missed private and CD4 specificities.

The CDR3 runs to 13 residues. Germline CDR1 and CDR2: GTSNPN and SVGIG (reference sequence). Between the trimmed V and J ends, which lost 4 bases and 5 bases, there was a span of 15 bases. Each single cDNA molecule received a unique molecular identifier. TCRdb re-called the 5' RACE reads through MiXCR, storing one row per CDR3 protein. The sample contains some 40,000 distinct CDR3 sequences, roughly 4.5% of which appear only once. This TCR came from an adult who was a healthcare worker with PCR-confirmed SARS-CoV-2 infection or an uninfected control (not recorded which). The chain has TRBV30 and TRBJ2-7; D is uncertain. Material for sequencing was whole blood. The CDR3 coding sequence is TGTGCCTGGAAAACTAAAGGTGTGAACGAGCAGTACTTC. Protein sequence: CAWKTKGVNEQYF.